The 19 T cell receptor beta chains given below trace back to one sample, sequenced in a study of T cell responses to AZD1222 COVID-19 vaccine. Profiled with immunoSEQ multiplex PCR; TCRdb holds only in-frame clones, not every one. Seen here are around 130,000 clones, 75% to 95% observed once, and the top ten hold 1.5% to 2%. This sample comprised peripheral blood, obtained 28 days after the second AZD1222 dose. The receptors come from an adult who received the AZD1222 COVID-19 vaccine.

CDR3 loop: CASSYSTEAFF. The CDR3 region has the DNA TGTGCCAGCAGTTACAGCACTGAAGCTTTCTTT. The V gene is TRBV2, the J gene TRBJ1-1; D not certain. V was pared by 5 bases and J by 4 bases, with 5 bases between. CDR1 and CDR2 (germline): SNHLY, FYNNEI. The CDR3 sequence is 11 residues long.

CDR3 DNA sequence: TGTGCCATTCGGCAGGGGACTAGCAATCAGCCCCAGCATTTT. Translated: CAIRQGTSNQPQHF. V usage is TRBV6-5 and J usage is TRBJ1-5; maybe TRBD1 (6 bases). V lost 10 bases, J lost 0 bases, and 13 bases lay in between. This CDR3 has 14 amino acids. Per germline, CDR1 MNHEY and CDR2 SVGAGI.

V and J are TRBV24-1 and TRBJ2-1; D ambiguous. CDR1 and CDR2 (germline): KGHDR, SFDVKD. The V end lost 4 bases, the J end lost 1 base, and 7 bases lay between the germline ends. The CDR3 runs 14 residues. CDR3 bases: TGTGCCACCAGTGACCCCGGTTCCTACAATGAGCAGTTCTTC. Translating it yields CATSDPGSYNEQFF.

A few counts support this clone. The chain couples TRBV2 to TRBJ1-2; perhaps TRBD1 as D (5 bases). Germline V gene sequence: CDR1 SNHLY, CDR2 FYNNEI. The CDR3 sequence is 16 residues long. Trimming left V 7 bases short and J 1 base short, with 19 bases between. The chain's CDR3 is CASTLEGQVNNYGYTF. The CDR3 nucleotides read TGTGCCAGCACCCTAGAGGGGCAGGTCAATAACTATGGCTACACCTTC. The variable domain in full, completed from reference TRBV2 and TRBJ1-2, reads EPEVTQTPSHQVTQMGQEVILRCVPISNHLYFYWYRQILGQKVEFLVSFYNNEISEKSEIFDDQFSVERPDGSNFTLKIRSTKLEDSAMYFCASTLEGQVNNYGYTFGSGTRLTVV.

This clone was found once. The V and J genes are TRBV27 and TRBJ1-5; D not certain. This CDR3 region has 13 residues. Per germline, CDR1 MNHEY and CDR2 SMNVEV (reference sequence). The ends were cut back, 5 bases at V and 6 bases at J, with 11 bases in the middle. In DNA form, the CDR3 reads TGTGCCAGCAGTGCTCGACCGGTTCAGCCCCAGCATTTT. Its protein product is CASSARPVQPQHF.

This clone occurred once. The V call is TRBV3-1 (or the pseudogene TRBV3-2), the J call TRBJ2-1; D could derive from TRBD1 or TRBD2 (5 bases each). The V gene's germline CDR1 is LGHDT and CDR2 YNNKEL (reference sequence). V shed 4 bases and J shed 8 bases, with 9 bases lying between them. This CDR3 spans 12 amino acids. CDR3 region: CASSPRGDEQFF. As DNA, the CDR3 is TGTGCCAGCAGCCCTCGGGGCGATGAGCAGTTCTTC.

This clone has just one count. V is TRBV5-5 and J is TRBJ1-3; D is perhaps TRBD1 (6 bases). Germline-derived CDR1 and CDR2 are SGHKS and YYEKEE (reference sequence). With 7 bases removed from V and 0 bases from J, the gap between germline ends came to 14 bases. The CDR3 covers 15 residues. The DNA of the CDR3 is TGTGCCAGCGCTAGGGACACAAGCTCTGGAAACACCATATATTTT. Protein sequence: CASARDTSSGNTIYF.

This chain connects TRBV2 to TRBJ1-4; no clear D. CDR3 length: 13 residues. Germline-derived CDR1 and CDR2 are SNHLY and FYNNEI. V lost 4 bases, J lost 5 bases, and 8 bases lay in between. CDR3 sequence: CASSVALNEKLFF. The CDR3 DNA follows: TGTGCCAGCAGTGTGGCACTAAATGAAAAACTGTTTTTT.

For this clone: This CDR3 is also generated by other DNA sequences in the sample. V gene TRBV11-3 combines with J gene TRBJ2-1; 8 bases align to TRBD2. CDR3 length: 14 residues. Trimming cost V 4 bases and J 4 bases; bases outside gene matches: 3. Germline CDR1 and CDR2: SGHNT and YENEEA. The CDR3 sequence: CASSSGLAYNEQFF. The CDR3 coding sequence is TGTGCCAGCAGCTCCGGACTAGCATACAATGAGCAGTTCTTC.

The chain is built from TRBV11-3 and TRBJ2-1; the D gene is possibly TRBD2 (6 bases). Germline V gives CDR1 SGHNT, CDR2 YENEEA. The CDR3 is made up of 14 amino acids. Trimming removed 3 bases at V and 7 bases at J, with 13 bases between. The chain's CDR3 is CASSFGASGNEQFF. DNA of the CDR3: TGTGCCAGCAGCTTTGGAGCGAGCGGGAATGAGCAGTTCTTC. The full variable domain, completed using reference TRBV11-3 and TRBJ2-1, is EAGVVQSPRYKIIEKKQPVAFWCNPISGHNTLYWYLQNLGQGPELLIRYENEEAVDDSQLPKDRFSAERLKGVDSTLKIQPAELGDSAVYLCASSFGASGNEQFFGPGTRLTVL.

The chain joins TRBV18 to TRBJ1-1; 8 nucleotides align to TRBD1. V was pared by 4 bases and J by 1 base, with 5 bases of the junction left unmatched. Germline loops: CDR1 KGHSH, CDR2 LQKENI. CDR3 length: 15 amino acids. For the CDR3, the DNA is TGTGCCAGCTCACACCGACAGGGGCGGAACACTGAAGCTTTCTTT. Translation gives CASSHRQGRNTEAFF.

The chain's CDR3 is CASSLGANLGRAKNTEAFF. DNA of the CDR3: TGTGCCAGCAGCCTAGGGGCCAATCTGGGCAGGGCCAAAAACACTGAAGCTTTCTTT. V usage is TRBV7-2 and J usage is TRBJ1-1; D perhaps matches TRBD1 (5 bases). Germline assignment: CDR1 SGHTA and CDR2 FQGNSA. The CDR3 has 19 residues. Trimming left V 5 bases short and J 2 bases short, with 27 bases between.

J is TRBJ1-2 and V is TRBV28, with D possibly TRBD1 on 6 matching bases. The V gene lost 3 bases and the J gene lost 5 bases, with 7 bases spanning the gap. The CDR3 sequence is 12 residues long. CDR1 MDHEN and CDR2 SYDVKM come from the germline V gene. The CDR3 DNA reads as TGTGCCAGCAGTTTGGGGGCTTATGGCTACACCTTC. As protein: CASSLGAYGYTF.

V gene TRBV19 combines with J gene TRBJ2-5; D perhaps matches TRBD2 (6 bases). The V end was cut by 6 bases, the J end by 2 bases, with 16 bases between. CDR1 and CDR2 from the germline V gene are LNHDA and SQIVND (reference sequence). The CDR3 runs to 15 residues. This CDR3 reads CASSQGGVGQETQYF. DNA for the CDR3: TGTGCCAGTAGCCAAGGCGGGGTAGGGCAAGAGACCCAGTACTTC. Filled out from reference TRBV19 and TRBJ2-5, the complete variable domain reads DGGITQSPKYLFRKEGQNVTLSCEQNLNHDAMYWYRQDPGQGLRLIYYSQIVNDFQKGDIAEGYSVSREKKESFPLTVTSAQKNPTAFYLCASSQGGVGQETQYFGPGTRLLVL.

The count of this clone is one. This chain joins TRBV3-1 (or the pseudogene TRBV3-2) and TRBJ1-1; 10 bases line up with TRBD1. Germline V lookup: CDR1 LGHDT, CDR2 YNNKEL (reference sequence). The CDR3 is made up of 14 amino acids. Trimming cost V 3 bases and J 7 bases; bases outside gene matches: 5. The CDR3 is CASSHRGQGGEAFF. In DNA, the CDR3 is TGTGCCAGCAGCCATCGAGGACAGGGGGGTGAAGCTTTCTTT.

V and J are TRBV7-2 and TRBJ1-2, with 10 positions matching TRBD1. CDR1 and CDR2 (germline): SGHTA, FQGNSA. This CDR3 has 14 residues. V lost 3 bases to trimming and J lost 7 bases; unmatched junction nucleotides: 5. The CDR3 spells CASSFGQGVGGYTF. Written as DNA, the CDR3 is TGTGCCAGCAGCTTCGGACAGGGGGTTGGTGGCTACACCTTC.

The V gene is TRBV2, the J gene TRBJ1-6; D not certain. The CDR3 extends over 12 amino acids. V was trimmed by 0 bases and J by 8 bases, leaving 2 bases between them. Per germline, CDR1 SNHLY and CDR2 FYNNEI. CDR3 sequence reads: CASSEAYSPLHF. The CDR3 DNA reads TGTGCCAGCAGTGAAGCATATTCACCCCTCCACTTT.

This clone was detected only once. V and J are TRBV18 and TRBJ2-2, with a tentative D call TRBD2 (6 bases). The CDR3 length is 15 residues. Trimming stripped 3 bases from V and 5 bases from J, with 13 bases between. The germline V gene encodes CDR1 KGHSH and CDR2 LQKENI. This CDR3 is CASSPPNGGTGELFF. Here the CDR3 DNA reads TGTGCCAGCTCACCGCCTAACGGGGGTACCGGGGAGCTGTTTTTT.

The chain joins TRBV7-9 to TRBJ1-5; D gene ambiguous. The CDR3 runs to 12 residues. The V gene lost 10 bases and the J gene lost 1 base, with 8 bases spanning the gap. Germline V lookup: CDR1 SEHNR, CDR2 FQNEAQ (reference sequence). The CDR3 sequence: CATLFSNQPQHF. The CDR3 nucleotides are TGTGCCACCCTATTCAGCAATCAGCCCCAGCATTTT.